The following is a T cell receptor beta chain sequence with its context. Its antigen remains unidentified. DNA was extracted from approximately 1-10 million thawed cryopreserved PBMC. The data were obtained in a study of long-term antiretroviral therapy in people with HIV. Findings and limits, study-wide: Increased diversity was seen after ART, yet it remained lower than in transplant donor controls. The range of CDR3 lengths in HIV repertoires proved narrower than that found in controls.

The germline CDR1 and CDR2 sequences are GTSNPN and SVGIG (reference sequence). This CDR3 contains 11 residues. Trimming removed 2 bases from V and 5 bases from J, with 6 bases in between. The assay, immunoSEQ v3.0, was run at survey level. TCRdb's copy holds only in-frame clones and misses some; the assay was immunoSEQ multiplex PCR. This repertoire shows 25,000 to 30,000 clones, over 80% found once; its top ten account for 7% to 9.5%. The genes are TRBV30 and TRBJ1-1; unclear D gene. This TCR came from a man aged 50 to 60 with HIV. The sample consisted of unsorted PBMCs, taken 3.2 years before starting antiretroviral therapy. The CDR3 coding sequence is TGTGCCTGGAGTTCCGGTACTGAAGCTTTCTTT. This sequence encodes CAWSSGTEAFF. The full variable domain, its missing parts supplied by reference TRBV30 and TRBJ1-1, is SQTIHQWPATLVQPVGSPLSLECTVEGTSNPNLYWYRQAAGRGLQLLFYSVGIGQISSEVPQNLSASRPQDRQFILSSKKLLLSDSGFYLCAWSSGTEAFFGQGTRLTVV.